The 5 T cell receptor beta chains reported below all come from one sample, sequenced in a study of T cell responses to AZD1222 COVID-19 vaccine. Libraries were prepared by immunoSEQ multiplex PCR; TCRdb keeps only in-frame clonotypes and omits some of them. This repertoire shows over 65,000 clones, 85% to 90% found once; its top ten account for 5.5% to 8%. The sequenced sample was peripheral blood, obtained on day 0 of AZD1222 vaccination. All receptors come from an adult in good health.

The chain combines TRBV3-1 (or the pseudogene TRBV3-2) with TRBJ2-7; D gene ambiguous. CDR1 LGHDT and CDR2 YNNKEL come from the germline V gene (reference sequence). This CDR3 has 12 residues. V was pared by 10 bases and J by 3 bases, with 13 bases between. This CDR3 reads CATLGDGYEQYF. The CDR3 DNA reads TGTGCCACCCTAGGTGACGGCTACGAGCAGTACTTC.

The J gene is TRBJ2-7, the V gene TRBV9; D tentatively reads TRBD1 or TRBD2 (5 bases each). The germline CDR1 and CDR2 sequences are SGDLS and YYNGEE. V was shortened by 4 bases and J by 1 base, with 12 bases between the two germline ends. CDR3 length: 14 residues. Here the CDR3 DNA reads TGTGCCAGCAGCAGCCGGGACGGTTCCTACGAGCAGTACTTC. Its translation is CASSSRDGSYEQYF.

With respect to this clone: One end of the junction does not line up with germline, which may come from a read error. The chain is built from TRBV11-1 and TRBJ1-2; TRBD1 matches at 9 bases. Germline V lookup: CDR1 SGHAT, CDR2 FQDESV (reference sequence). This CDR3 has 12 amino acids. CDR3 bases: TGTGCCAGCAGCCAGTCCCGGGACAGGGTTTTCTTC. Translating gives CASSQSRDRVFF.

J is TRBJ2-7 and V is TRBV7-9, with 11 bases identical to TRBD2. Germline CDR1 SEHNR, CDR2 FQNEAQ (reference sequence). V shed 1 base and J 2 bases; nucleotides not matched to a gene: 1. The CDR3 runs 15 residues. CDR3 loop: CASSLVAGGTYEQYF. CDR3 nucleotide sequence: TGTGCCAGCAGCTTAGTAGCGGGAGGGACCTACGAGCAGTACTTC.

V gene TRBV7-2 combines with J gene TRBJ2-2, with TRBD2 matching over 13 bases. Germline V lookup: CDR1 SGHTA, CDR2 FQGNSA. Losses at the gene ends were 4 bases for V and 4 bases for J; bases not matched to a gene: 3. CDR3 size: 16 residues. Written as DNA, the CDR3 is TGTGCCAGCAGCTCGGGACTAGCGGGGAGCACCGGGGAGCTGTTTTTT. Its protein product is CASSSGLAGSTGELFF.